The entry below gives a single T cell receptor (beta chain) sequence along with its context. Its antigen is as yet unknown. This entry is derived from a study of OX40 agonist ivuxolimab in advanced cancers. In the study overall: An agonistic anti-OX40 (CD134) antibody, ivuxolimab, was used to treat the patients. Patient treatment consisted of intravenous ivuxolimab administration every 2 weeks at 0.01 to 10 mg/kg. Among those enrolled, mean age was roughly 62 years (range about 23 to 90) and 82.7% were male. General study results and limits: Some patients without response likewise showed low normalized clonal expansion.

This table comes from immunoSEQ multiplex PCR, and its TCRdb copy is limited to in-frame clones, with some not included. The profile covers roughly 99,000 clones, with 91% appearing a single time and roughly 1.1% taken by the ten largest. This CDR3 spans 15 amino acids. The ends lost 6 bases at V and 6 bases at J; junction bases unmatched: 5. From germline, CDR1 is LNHDA and CDR2 SQIVND (reference sequence). This sequence was found in an adult with an advanced solid tumor such as melanoma, head and neck, liver or kidney cancer. The sample was CD4+ or CD8+ T cells sorted from blood, taken in a trial of the OX40 agonist ivuxolimab. J is TRBJ2-2 and V is TRBV19; 12 nucleotides line up with TRBD2. CDR3 nucleotide sequence: TGTGCCAGTAGGACGACTAGCGGGAGACCCGGGGAGCTGTTTTTT. This sequence encodes CASRTTSGRPGELFF.